The rows below give T cell receptor beta chains drawn from one sample of a study of blood T cell repertoires in COVID-19. Produced via immunoSEQ multiplex PCR; TCRdb's table is partial and in-frame only. This table holds approximately 150,000 clones, roughly nine tenths found once. The sequencing input was peripheral blood. Receptors were obtained from a human donor in a cohort sampled during active COVID-19. Each CDR3 is given with its conserved first and last residue. D genes are given only for firm matches. Some rows mark clone size as missing; the rest say once, few, many or name a class of expanded clone.

j_gene,d_gene,abundance,v_gene,CDR3aa,CDR3nt
TRBJ2-7,NA,NA,TRBV3-1/TRBV3-2,CASSLGVGATYEQYF,TGTGCCAGCAGCCTAGGGGTGGGGGCCACCTACGAGCAGTACTTC
TRBJ1-1,NA,NA,TRBV6-5,CASTKTGNTEAFF,TGTGCCAGCACTAAAACTGGGAACACTGAAGCTTTCTTT
TRBJ2-1,TRBD2,NA,TRBV12-5,CASGPPPRLAGGLYEQFF,TGTGCTAGTGGTCCCCCGCCCCGACTAGCGGGGGGGCTCTATGAGCAGTTCTTC
TRBJ2-7,NA,NA,TRBV3-1/TRBV3-2,CASTSRAREQYF,TGTGCCAGCACCTCGAGGGCTCGGGAGCAGTACTTC
TRBJ2-7,TRBD2,NA,TRBV6-5,CASSGSGGKYEQYF,TGTGCCAGCAGCGGTAGCGGGGGAAAGTACGAGCAGTACTTC
TRBJ1-6,TRBD1,NA,TRBV6-5,CASSPDRDSSPLHF,TGTGCCAGCAGTCCGGACAGGGACTCTTCACCCCTCCACTTT
TRBJ1-3,NA,NA,TRBV20-1,CSASIQGRNTIYF,TGCAGTGCTAGTATCCAGGGGAGAAACACCATATATTTT
TRBJ2-1,NA,NA,TRBV9,CASSVSVGAGNEQFF,TGTGCCAGCAGCGTATCTGTGGGGGCGGGCAATGAGCAGTTCTTC
TRBJ1-5,NA,NA,TRBV7-8,CASSLETGNQPQHF,TGTGCCAGCAGCTTGGAGACAGGCAATCAGCCCCAGCATTTT
TRBJ2-7,TRBD1,NA,TRBV2,CASRPGQVYEQYF,TGTGCCAGCAGACCTGGACAGGTCTACGAGCAGTACTTC
TRBJ1-2,TRBD1,NA,TRBV11-2,CASSLLGQNYGYTF,TGTGCCAGCAGCCTACTGGGACAGAACTATGGCTACACCTTC
TRBJ2-1,NA,NA,TRBV6-5,CASSPPQGNEQFF,TGTGCCAGCAGTCCCCCACAGGGCAATGAGCAGTTCTTC
TRBJ1-1,TRBD1,NA,TRBV5-4,CASSFGQGGSRDTEAFF,TGTGCCAGCAGCTTCGGGCAAGGGGGCTCACGGGACACTGAAGCTTTCTTT
TRBJ2-1,TRBD1,NA,TRBV20-1,CSASYRGRNNEQFF,TGCAGTGCAAGTTACAGGGGGCGGAACAATGAGCAGTTCTTC
TRBJ2-3,TRBD1,NA,TRBV5-6,CASSLVDRGDTQYF,TGTGCCAGCAGCTTGGTGGACAGGGGAGATACGCAGTATTTT
TRBJ1-5,NA,NA,TRBV18,CASSPRRTALSSNQPQHF,TGTGCCAGCTCACCACGGCGGACAGCACTAAGTAGCAATCAGCCCCAGCATTTT
TRBJ1-2,NA,NA,TRBV5-1,CASRQQTGYGYTF,TGCGCCAGTCGACAGCAGACTGGGTATGGCTACACCTTC
TRBJ1-2,TRBD1,NA,TRBV6-1,CASSEVLTGADGYTF,TGTGCCAGCAGTGAAGTTTTGACAGGGGCGGATGGCTACACCTTC
TRBJ2-5,NA,NA,TRBV20-1,CSGGGRVTQYF,TGCAGTGGGGGGGGGCGAGTGACCCAGTACTTC
TRBJ1-5,NA,NA,TRBV29-1,CSVGPSGQPQHF,TGCAGCGTGGGTCCTAGTGGTCAGCCCCAGCATTTT
TRBJ2-3,TRBD2,NA,TRBV7-3,CASSIRGTSSPDTQYF,TGTGCCAGCAGCATTAGGGGGACTAGCAGCCCAGATACGCAGTATTTT
TRBJ1-6,TRBD1,NA,TRBV4-1,CASSQEGGKNSPLHF,TGCGCCAGCAGCCAAGAAGGGGGCAAGAATTCACCCCTCCACTTT
TRBJ1-2,NA,NA,TRBV5-1,CASSLEAGARIYGYTF,TGCGCCAGCAGCTTGGAGGCAGGGGCAAGAATTTATGGCTACACCTTC
TRBJ1-2,NA,NA,TRBV15,CATSRDHRALGYTF,TGTGCCACCAGCAGAGATCACAGGGCTCTTGGCTACACCTTC
TRBJ1-5,TRBD1,NA,TRBV27,CASSWDRGNQPQHF,TGTGCCAGCAGTTGGGACAGGGGCAATCAGCCCCAGCATTTT
TRBJ2-5,TRBD1,NA,TRBV4-1,CASSSRPRTGGNQETQYF,TGCGCCAGCAGCTCGCGACCGCGGACAGGGGGTAACCAAGAGACCCAGTACTTC
TRBJ2-1,TRBD2,NA,TRBV7-2,CASSPTSGGYNEQFF,TGTGCCAGCAGCCCTACTAGCGGGGGTTACAATGAGCAGTTCTTC
TRBJ1-1,TRBD1,few,TRBV5-4,CASSSGTGFEAFF,TGTGCCAGCAGCTCCGGGACAGGTTTTGAAGCTTTCTTT
TRBJ2-1,NA,NA,TRBV7-3,CASSLGLSYNEQFF,TGTGCCAGCAGCTTGGGCCTTTCCTACAATGAGCAGTTCTTC
TRBJ2-1,TRBD2,NA,TRBV5-1,CASSVLAGDNEQFF,TGCGCCAGCAGCGTACTAGCGGGGGACAATGAGCAGTTCTTC
TRBJ1-6,NA,NA,TRBV2,CASSERRGYSPLHF,TGTGCCAGCAGTGAACGTCGCGGGTATTCACCCCTCCACTTT
TRBJ2-7,NA,NA,TRBV5-4,CASSFRDTSYEQYF,TGTGCCAGCAGCTTCCGGGACACCAGCTACGAGCAGTACTTC
TRBJ2-3,TRBD1,once,TRBV4-1,CASSHGQVIRADTQYF,TGCGCCAGCAGCCACGGACAGGTGATAAGGGCAGATACGCAGTATTTT
TRBJ1-1,NA,NA,TRBV29-1,CSVVQGMNTEAFF,TGCAGCGTTGTTCAGGGGATGAACACTGAAGCTTTCTTT
TRBJ1-1,NA,NA,TRBV19,CASSIDREVAEAFF,TGTGCCAGTAGTATAGACAGGGAGGTCGCTGAAGCTTTCTTT
TRBJ1-5,TRBD1,once,TRBV6-1,CASSDGTGRNQPQHF,TGTGCCAGCAGTGATGGGACAGGCCGCAATCAGCCCCAGCATTTT
TRBJ1-2,TRBD1,NA,TRBV6-1,CASSEDRINYGYTF,TGTGCCAGCAGTGAGGACAGGATTAACTATGGCTACACCTTC
TRBJ1-3,NA,many,TRBV7-2,CASSLAATGLYTIYF,TGTGCCAGCAGCTTAGCAGCAACAGGGCTGTACACCATATATTTT
TRBJ1-1,TRBD1,NA,TRBV25-1,CASREGQASTEAFF,TGTGCCAGCAGAGAGGGACAGGCGAGCACTGAAGCTTTCTTT
TRBJ1-5,NA,NA,TRBV5-5,CASSFNGVGQPQHF,TGTGCCAGCAGCTTTAACGGGGTCGGTCAGCCCCAGCATTTT
TRBJ2-2,NA,NA,TRBV23-1,CASPKNGTGELFF,TGCGCCAGCCCGAAGAACGGTACCGGGGAGCTGTTTTTT
TRBJ2-1,NA,NA,TRBV3-1/TRBV3-2,CASSPSSAGVFF,TGTGCCAGCAGCCCCTCCTCAGCGGGCGTATTCTTC
TRBJ1-3,TRBD1,NA,TRBV9,CASSVTTGGPGNTIYF,TGTGCCAGCAGCGTAACAACAGGGGGGCCTGGAAACACCATATATTTT
TRBJ2-5,TRBD1,NA,TRBV4-2,CASSQLSTRQGAWETQYF,TGTGCCAGCAGCCAACTTTCCACCCGACAGGGGGCGTGGGAGACCCAGTACTTC
TRBJ2-3,NA,NA,TRBV5-4,CATTLGVGTDTQYF,TGTGCCACCACGCTAGGCGTTGGGACAGATACGCAGTATTTT
TRBJ1-4,NA,NA,TRBV7-9,CASSSHDRSANEKLFF,TGTGCCAGCAGCTCCCACGACAGGTCTGCTAATGAAAAACTGTTTTTT
TRBJ1-2,NA,NA,TRBV2,CASSEGGGNYGYTF,TGTGCCAGCAGTGAAGGTGGCGGAAACTATGGCTACACCTTC
TRBJ1-5,NA,NA,TRBV4-2,CASTPGMGNQPQHF,TGTGCCAGCACCCCGGGGATGGGCAATCAGCCCCAGCATTTT
TRBJ2-5,TRBD2,NA,TRBV6-2/TRBV6-3,CASSYLRLAGDQYQETQYF,TGTGCCAGCAGTTACCTAAGACTAGCGGGGGACCAGTACCAAGAGACCCAGTACTTC
TRBJ1-6,TRBD1,NA,TRBV27,CASSTTGGNSPLHF,TGTGCCAGCAGTACGACAGGGGGCAATTCACCCCTCCACTTT
TRBJ2-5,TRBD1,NA,TRBV9,CASSVTGGYETQYF,TGTGCCAGCAGCGTGACAGGGGGCTATGAGACCCAGTACTTC
TRBJ2-5,TRBD1,once,TRBV5-6,CASSTTTGGETQYF,TGTGCCAGCAGCACGACGACAGGGGGGGAGACCCAGTACTTC
TRBJ1-5,NA,NA,TRBV4-1,CASSQGPSGGRPQHF,TGCGCCAGCAGCCAAGGGCCCTCGGGGGGGAGGCCCCAGCATTTT